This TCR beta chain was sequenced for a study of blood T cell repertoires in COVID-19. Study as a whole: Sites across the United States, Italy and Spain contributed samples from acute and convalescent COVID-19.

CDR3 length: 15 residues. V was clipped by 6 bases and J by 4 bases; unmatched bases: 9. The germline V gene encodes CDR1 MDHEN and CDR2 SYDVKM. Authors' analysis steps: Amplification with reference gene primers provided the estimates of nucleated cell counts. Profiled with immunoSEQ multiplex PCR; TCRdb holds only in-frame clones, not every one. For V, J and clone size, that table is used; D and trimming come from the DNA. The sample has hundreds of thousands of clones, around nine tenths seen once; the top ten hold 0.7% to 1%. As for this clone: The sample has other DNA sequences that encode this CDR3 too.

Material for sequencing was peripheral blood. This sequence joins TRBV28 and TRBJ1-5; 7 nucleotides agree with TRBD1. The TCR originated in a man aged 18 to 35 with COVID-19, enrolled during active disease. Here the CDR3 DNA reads TGTGCCAGCAGCCTAACAGGGGCTAGGAATCAGCCCCAGCATTTT. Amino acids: CASSLTGARNQPQHF.